The present T cell receptor beta chain was sequenced within a study of cytomegalovirus exposure and HLA in healthy donors. As for the study in general: In an earlier analysis, around 120 million unique TCR beta sequences were found from 150 million to 200 million T cells.

General study points: In a later analysis, at a false discovery rate of 0.05, approximately 16,000 TCR beta sequences matched HLA alleles. The study recorded around 160 TCR beta chains that were cytomegalovirus-associated. A later analysis found common viral pathogens apparently linked to several of the most significant clusters.

A note on this clone: Its matching antigen is unknown.

Researchers ran the PCR with 60 Vbeta and 13 Jbeta primers. Assay: immunoSEQ multiplex PCR; the TCRdb copy retains only in-frame clones and omits some. Of about 140,000 clones listed, 60% to 80% are singletons. J was trimmed by 4 bases and V by 1 base; bases with no gene match: 9. Germline assignment: CDR1 LNHNV and CDR2 YYDKDF (reference sequence). This CDR3 contains 18 residues. The chain uses TRBV15 and TRBJ2-2; 10 nucleotides line up with TRBD1. The clonotype comes from a woman aged 25 to 39 in good health and CMV-seronegative. The sequencing sample was made of PBMCs. CDR3 amino acids: CATSRGWGQGLGTGELFF. In nucleotides, the CDR3 is TGTGCCACCAGCAGAGGGTGGGGACAGGGGTTGGGCACCGGGGAGCTGTTTTTT. The whole variable domain, filled in from reference TRBV15 and TRBJ2-2, reads DAMVIQNPRYQVTQFGKPVTLSCSQTLNHNVMYWYQQKSSQAPKLLFHYYDKDFNNEADTPDNFQSRRPNTSFCFLDIRSPGLGDTAMYLCATSRGWGQGLGTGELFFGEGSRLTVL.